Listed below are T cell receptor beta chains from one sample, sequenced in a study of blood T cells in healthy people across ages. From the 5' RACE reads, TCRdb called clonotypes with MiXCR, one entry per CDR3 protein. Found here are 1,500,000 or so distinct CDR3 sequences, approximately 59% of them singletons; the top ten hold 5% to 7%. The sequencing sample was made of blood. All receptors come from a man aged 18-30 years in good health. The CDR3 runs from the conserved cysteine through the conserved F or W. The D gene is left open where the match is weak. Not all rows give a size; the values are once, few, many and, for expanded clones, a class.

J gene: TRBJ1-1
clone size: .
D gene: TRBD1
V gene: TRBV6-1
CDR3 DNA: TGTGCCAGCAGATATGGACAGGGGAGGGTCACTGGAGCTTTCTTT
CDR3 protein: CASRYGQGRVTGAFF

J gene: TRBJ2-5
clone size: .
D gene: .
V gene: TRBV10-1
CDR3 DNA: TGCGCCAGCAGCGGGACCCTACAGGGATGGGAGACCCAGTACTTC
CDR3 protein: CASSGTLQGWETQYF

J gene: TRBJ2-7
clone size: few
D gene: TRBD2
V gene: TRBV29-1
CDR3 DNA: TGCAGCGTTGATTCGGGGGGGGGCTACGAGCAGTACTTC
CDR3 protein: CSVDSGGGYEQYF

J gene: TRBJ1-2
clone size: .
D gene: .
V gene: TRBV7-9
CDR3 DNA: TGTGCCAGCAGCTTAGTGGGCAGCAAGGACTATGGCTACACCTTC
CDR3 protein: CASSLVGSKDYGYTF

J gene: TRBJ2-7
clone size: .
D gene: TRBD2
V gene: TRBV29-1
CDR3 DNA: TGCAGCGTTGTGGGGTACGCGGGAGTAGAGTCCTACGAGCAGTACTTC
CDR3 protein: CSVVGYAGVESYEQYF

J gene: TRBJ2-3
clone size: few
D gene: .
V gene: TRBV27
CDR3 DNA: TGTGCCAGCAGGCTGGGGCCCTTTACAGATACGCAGTATTTT
CDR3 protein: CASRLGPFTDTQYF

J gene: TRBJ2-7
clone size: .
D gene: TRBD1
V gene: TRBV12-3/TRBV12-4
CDR3 DNA: TGTGCCAGCCTTCCCGACAGGGGGAAGGAGCAGTACTTC
CDR3 protein: CASLPDRGKEQYF

J gene: TRBJ1-1
clone size: few
D gene: .
V gene: TRBV20-1
CDR3 DNA: TGCAGTGCTACTGGGCCGAACACTGAAGCTTTCTTT
CDR3 protein: CSATGPNTEAFF

J gene: TRBJ2-3
clone size: .
D gene: .
V gene: TRBV7-2
CDR3 DNA: TGTGCCAGCAGCTCACCAGGGGATTCAGATACGCAGTATTTT
CDR3 protein: CASSSPGDSDTQYF

J gene: TRBJ2-3
clone size: few
D gene: .
V gene: TRBV25-1
CDR3 DNA: TGTGCCAGCAGTGCCCTTAGCACAGATACGCAGTATTTT
CDR3 protein: CASSALSTDTQYF

J gene: TRBJ2-3
clone size: .
D gene: .
V gene: TRBV11-3
CDR3 DNA: TGTACCAGCAGCCCGTCGCGAAGCACAGATACGCAGTATTTT
CDR3 protein: CTSSPSRSTDTQYF

J gene: TRBJ2-1
clone size: .
D gene: TRBD2
V gene: TRBV20-1
CDR3 DNA: TGCAGTGCTAACCCCGTGCCTACTAGCGGGGACTACAATGAGCAGTTCTTC
CDR3 protein: CSANPVPTSGDYNEQFF

J gene: TRBJ2-7
clone size: many
D gene: TRBD1
V gene: TRBV6-2/TRBV6-3
CDR3 DNA: TGTGCCAGCAGCGATAGACAGGGGGCTTACGAGCAGTACTTC
CDR3 protein: CASSDRQGAYEQYF

J gene: TRBJ2-6
clone size: .
D gene: TRBD1
V gene: TRBV6-1
CDR3 DNA: TGTGCCAGCAGATCCCGGGACAGGCCTCACTCTGGGGCCAACGTCCTGACTTTC
CDR3 protein: CASRSRDRPHSGANVLTF

J gene: TRBJ2-1
clone size: .
D gene: .
V gene: TRBV25-1
CDR3 DNA: TGTGCCAGCAAGTCCGGGCTTAGCAATGAGCAGTTCTTC
CDR3 protein: CASKSGLSNEQFF

J gene: TRBJ2-7
clone size: .
D gene: TRBD1
V gene: TRBV20-1
CDR3 DNA: TGCAGTGAAGGGACAGGGGGACAAAGTGAGCAGTACTTC
CDR3 protein: CSEGTGGQSEQYF

J gene: TRBJ1-6
clone size: .
D gene: .
V gene: TRBV6-5
CDR3 DNA: TGTGCCAGCAGGATGACAGGATCCTACACCTTTTCACCCCTCCACTTT
CDR3 protein: CASRMTGSYTFSPLHF

J gene: TRBJ2-5
clone size: .
D gene: TRBD2
V gene: TRBV20-1
CDR3 DNA: TGCAGTGCTAGAGGAGGAGCGGGAGGGCTAGAGACCCAGTACTTC
CDR3 protein: CSARGGAGGLETQYF

J gene: TRBJ1-1
clone size: .
D gene: TRBD1
V gene: TRBV5-1
CDR3 DNA: TGCGCCAGCAGCTTGGCCGGGACAGCGGAGACTGAAGCTTTCTTT
CDR3 protein: CASSLAGTAETEAFF

J gene: TRBJ2-7
clone size: .
D gene: .
V gene: TRBV3-1
CDR3 DNA: TGTGCCAGCAGCCAAGAGGGGGGACAGTCCTACGAGCAGTACTTC
CDR3 protein: CASSQEGGQSYEQYF

J gene: TRBJ2-7
clone size: .
D gene: .
V gene: TRBV6-1
CDR3 DNA: TGTACCAGCAGAAAGCGACAGGCTCCCTACGAGCAGTACTTC
CDR3 protein: CTSRKRQAPYEQYF

J gene: TRBJ1-6
clone size: few
D gene: TRBD1
V gene: TRBV28
CDR3 DNA: TGTGCCAGCCGACAGGGACCGACAATTTCACCCCTCCACTTT
CDR3 protein: CASRQGPTISPLHF

J gene: TRBJ2-7
clone size: few
D gene: TRBD2
V gene: TRBV2
CDR3 DNA: TGTGCCAGCAGTGTTGAGACTAGCGAAACCCACGAGCAGTACTTC
CDR3 protein: CASSVETSETHEQYF

J gene: TRBJ1-2
clone size: .
D gene: .
V gene: TRBV4-3
CDR3 DNA: TGCGCCAGCAGCCAAGGATCAGGTACCCTACCCTATGGCTGCACCTTC
CDR3 protein: CASSQGSGTLPYGCTF

J gene: TRBJ1-1
clone size: .
D gene: TRBD1
V gene: TRBV11-2
CDR3 DNA: TGTGCCAGCAGCACCCCGAGGGGGCGCGGAGGTCGTGAAGCTTTCTTT
CDR3 protein: CASSTPRGRGGREAFF

J gene: TRBJ1-6
clone size: .
D gene: .
V gene: TRBV7-2
CDR3 DNA: TGTGCCAGCAGCTTCCCCTCGAGTGGGCAGACCAGCTCCTATAATTCACCCCTCCACTTT
CDR3 protein: CASSFPSSGQTSSYNSPLHF

J gene: TRBJ2-1
clone size: .
D gene: TRBD2
V gene: TRBV6-4
CDR3 DNA: TGTGCCAGCAGTGACGCCGTAGCGGGGACCCGGGACGAGCAGTTCTTC
CDR3 protein: CASSDAVAGTRDEQFF

J gene: TRBJ1-2
clone size: .
D gene: TRBD1
V gene: TRBV7-2
CDR3 DNA: TGTGCCAGCAGCTGGACAGGGTTGGAGGGCTACACCTTC
CDR3 protein: CASSWTGLEGYTF